These 23 T cell receptor beta chains were sequenced from one sample in a study of shared clonotypes between healthy human individuals. The naive CD8 subset, CD45RO-negative cells positively selected for CCR7, excluded terminally differentiated effector memory CD45RA+ cells. Only in-frame clones appear in the TCRdb table, and some are missing; sequencing was by immunoSEQ multiplex PCR. The repertoire includes more than 2 million clones, over 85% of them detected once, and around 1.7% sits in the top ten. The sample was naive CD8+ T cells from PBMCs. The receptors here all came from a young man in good health. Some clones in this sample may be carry-over from other donors' samples.

This sequence joins TRBV4-3 and TRBJ2-1, with 11 bases lining up with TRBD2. J was trimmed by 6 bases and V by 1 base; bases with no gene match: 8. The CDR3 is 17 amino acids. Germline lookup yields CDR1 LGHNA and CDR2 YSLEER. The CDR3 sequence is CASSQVLAGGPGNEQFF. The CDR3 nucleotides read TGCGCCAGCAGCCAAGTGTTAGCGGGAGGGCCGGGCAATGAGCAGTTCTTC.

The chain is built from TRBV28 and TRBJ1-1; the D gene is possibly TRBD1 (5 bases). V gave up 3 bases and J gave up 1 base, with 18 bases separating them. The CDR3 spans 17 residues. Looked up from germline, CDR1 is MDHEN and CDR2 is SYDVKM. This chain's CDR3 is CASSFRPWGEQNTEAFF. The CDR3, as DNA: TGTGCCAGCAGTTTCCGTCCTTGGGGGGAACAGAACACTGAAGCTTTCTTT.

The chain carries TRBV19 and TRBJ2-7; possibly TRBD2 for D (6 bases). Germline CDR1 is LNHDA and CDR2 is SQIVND (reference sequence). Trimming pared 2 bases from V and 2 bases from J, leaving 13 bases between. This CDR3 region has 15 residues. The CDR3 spells CASSIRGGNPYEQYF. The CDR3 nucleotides are TGTGCCAGTAGTATACGGGGAGGTAATCCCTACGAGCAGTACTTC.

The V and J genes are TRBV27 and TRBJ1-4; D unclear. Germline V gives CDR1 MNHEY, CDR2 SMNVEV (reference sequence). V was shortened by 2 bases and J by 8 bases, with 12 bases between the two germline ends. This CDR3 region has 14 residues. This CDR3 is CASSLRAFGEKLFF. Here the CDR3 DNA reads TGTGCCAGCAGTTTACGGGCGTTTGGAGAAAAACTGTTTTTT.

This clone was seen only a few times. Distinct nucleotide sequences in the sample also encode this CDR3. The rearrangement uses TRBV7-9 and TRBJ1-5; D ambiguous. CDR3 length: 12 residues. Germline V gene sequence: CDR1 SEHNR, CDR2 FQNEAQ (reference sequence). Between the trimmed V and J ends, which lost 6 bases and 0 bases, there was a span of 3 bases. CDR3 sequence reads: CASSYSNQPQHF. DNA for the CDR3: TGTGCCAGCAGTTATAGCAATCAGCCCCAGCATTTT.

V usage is TRBV5-8 and J usage is TRBJ1-1, with 7 bases matching TRBD1. V dropped 5 bases and J dropped 5; count of bases not matched to a gene: 6. Germline CDR1 and CDR2: SGHTS and YDEGEE. This CDR3 comprises 13 residues. The CDR3 coding sequence is TGTGCCAGCAGGTCAGGGGGGCTAACTGAAGCTTTCTTT. Translating it yields CASRSGGLTEAFF.

The CDR3 spells CASSQQDSNYGYTF. DNA for the CDR3: TGCGCCAGCAGCCAACAGGACTCCAACTATGGCTACACCTTC. V gene TRBV4-1 combines with J gene TRBJ1-2; the D is unclear. Germline V gene lookup returns CDR1 MGHRA and CDR2 YSYEKL. This CDR3 is built from 14 residues. V dropped 2 bases and J dropped 2 bases, with 9 bases sitting between them.

This sequence joins TRBV4-1 and TRBJ2-2, with D perhaps matching TRBD1 or TRBD2 (5 bases each). This CDR3 region has 16 residues. Germline V gene data show CDR1 as MGHRA and CDR2 as YSYEKL. Trimming cost V 4 bases and J 0 bases, with 12 bases left between them. For the CDR3, the DNA is TGCGCCAGCAGCCCCTCCAGAGGGGCGAACACCGGGGAGCTGTTTTTT. Protein sequence: CASSPSRGANTGELFF.

The V and J genes are TRBV7-9 and TRBJ1-2; D is undetermined. Trimming cost V 2 bases and J 4 bases, with 11 bases left between them. The CDR3 length is 14 residues. CDR1 is SEHNR, CDR2 FQNEAQ, per germline (reference sequence). CDR3 in amino acids: CASSLLENFYGYTF. The CDR3 DNA follows: TGTGCCAGCAGCTTACTCGAGAACTTCTATGGCTACACCTTC.

The chain employs TRBV4-3 and TRBJ1-5; possible D gene TRBD1, 5 bases. CDR1 is LGHNA, CDR2 YSLEER, per germline. V was clipped by 0 bases and J by 6 bases, with 18 bases between them. The CDR3 has 17 residues. CDR3 amino acids: CASSQDQFVQGVQPQHF. The CDR3 bases are TGCGCCAGCAGCCAAGATCAATTCGTCCAGGGAGTTCAGCCCCAGCATTTT.

Regarding this clone: Within the sample, other DNA sequences also encode this same CDR3. The rearrangement uses TRBV7-2 and TRBJ2-7; 7 bases are shared with TRBD2. V trimming: 0 bases; J trimming: 1 base; junction bases outside the gene matches: 0. Germline assignment: CDR1 SGHTA and CDR2 FQGNSA. This CDR3 has 14 amino acids. The CDR3 nucleotides read TGTGCCAGCAGCTTAGCGGGACTATCCTACGAGCAGTACTTC. Protein sequence: CASSLAGLSYEQYF.

The V and J genes are TRBV27 and TRBJ1-1; maybe TRBD1 (6 bases). The V end was cut by 6 bases, the J end by 3 bases, with 17 bases between. The CDR3 has 15 amino acids. CDR1 and CDR2 from the germline V gene are MNHEY and SMNVEV (reference sequence). Here the CDR3 DNA reads TGTGCCAGCAGCTTTCGGGGGGCGTGGGACACTGAAGCTTTCTTT. Protein product: CASSFRGAWDTEAFF.

This clone was picked up one time. The CDR3 DNA reads TGCGCCAGCAGCTTAAGCGGAGCGTACGAGCAGTACTTC. Translation: CASSLSGAYEQYF. The chain employs TRBV5-1 and TRBJ2-7; D possibly corresponds to TRBD2 (5 bases). The V and J ends lost 2 bases and 4 bases respectively, with 10 bases between them. Germline V gene sequence: CDR1 SGHRS, CDR2 YFSETQ. The CDR3 has 13 residues.

The chain recombines TRBV2 with TRBJ2-2, with D unclear. This CDR3 spans 13 amino acids. Trimming took 3 bases from V and 8 from J, leaving 10 bases between them. Germline CDR1 and CDR2: SNHLY and FYNNEI. This chain's CDR3 is CASSDRVPGELFF. Written as DNA, the CDR3 is TGTGCCAGCAGTGATCGCGTCCCGGGGGAGCTGTTTTTT.

V gene TRBV11-2 combines with J gene TRBJ2-5; 9 bases map to TRBD2. After removal of 5 bases from V and 5 bases from J, the junction contained 6 bases not matched to a gene. This CDR3 region has 14 residues. CDR1 and CDR2 (germline): SGHAT, FQNNGV. CDR3 in DNA: TGTGCCAGCAGCCTATTAGCGGGAGTGGAGACCCAGTACTTC. Its protein product is CASSLLAGVETQYF. Looking up the rest from reference TRBV11-2 and TRBJ2-5 gives the full variable domain: EAGVAQSPRYKIIEKRQSVAFWCNPISGHATLYWYQQILGQGPKLLIQFQNNGVVDDSQLPKDRFSAERLKGVDSTLKIQPAKLEDSAVYLCASSLLAGVETQYFGPGTRLLVL.

This clone was seen only once. The chain recombines TRBV9 with TRBJ1-4, with D unresolved. Trimming cost V 3 bases and J 6 bases, with 6 bases left between them. From germline, CDR1 is SGDLS and CDR2 YYNGEE. The CDR3 sequence is 12 residues long. The CDR3 loop is CASSGRDEKLFF. CDR3 DNA: TGTGCCAGCAGCGGGCGCGATGAAAAACTGTTTTTT.

The chain combines TRBV9 with TRBJ2-3, with D perhaps assigned TRBD1 or TRBD2 (6 bases each). This CDR3 has 16 amino acids. The germline V gene has CDR1 SGDLS and CDR2 YYNGEE. Trimming shortened V by 0 bases and J by 4 bases, and 15 bases separated the two germline ends. The CDR3 nucleotides read TGTGCCAGCAGCGTAGCGGGGGCCCGCGGTCCAGATACGCAGTATTTT. Translation: CASSVAGARGPDTQYF.

The rearrangement uses TRBV9 and TRBJ2-4; 13 nucleotides align to TRBD2. The CDR3 consists of 15 residues. CDR1 is SGDLS and CDR2 is YYNGEE in the germline V gene. The V segment lost 2 bases and the J segment 6 bases; nucleotides outside the gene matches: 2. This chain's CDR3 is CASSVGTSGTNIQYF. The CDR3 region has the DNA TGTGCCAGCAGCGTGGGGACTAGCGGGACAAACATTCAGTACTTC.

The chain recombines TRBV6-5 with TRBJ2-7, with D hard to call. The CDR3 runs 13 residues. The V end was cut by 6 bases, the J end by 1 base, with 10 bases between. The germline V gene encodes CDR1 MNHEY and CDR2 SVGAGI. Here the CDR3 DNA reads TGTGCCAGCAGAGGTCACGTTTCCTACGAGCAGTACTTC. Translation gives CASRGHVSYEQYF.

A single count supports this clone. This rearrangement joins TRBV19 to TRBJ2-3; D is unresolved. This CDR3 has 12 amino acids. Trimming removed 1 base at V and 6 bases at J, with 5 bases between. The germline CDR1 and CDR2 sequences are LNHDA and SQIVND (reference sequence). CDR3 protein: CASSIASDTQYF. CDR3 sequence (DNA): TGTGCCAGTAGTATAGCGTCCGATACGCAGTATTTT.

The chain links TRBV6-1 to TRBJ2-6; 11 bases map to TRBD1. This CDR3 spans 18 amino acids. Germline values: CDR1 MNHNS, CDR2 SASEGT. The V and J ends lost 1 base and 2 bases, in that order; junction bases with no gene match: 4. This chain's CDR3 is CASSEDWTGGAGANVLTF. CDR3 nucleotides: TGTGCCAGCAGTGAAGACTGGACAGGGGGCGCTGGGGCCAACGTCCTGACTTTC.

This clone was seen a handful of times. The chain links TRBV14 to TRBJ1-1; tentatively, D is TRBD1 (5 bases). This CDR3 is built from 13 residues. The ends were cut back, 7 bases at V and 0 bases at J, with 9 bases in the middle. Per the germline V gene, CDR1 is SGHDN and CDR2 is FVKESK. The CDR3 DNA follows: TGTGCCAGCATCGGGGGAATGAACACTGAAGCTTTCTTT. As protein: CASIGGMNTEAFF.

The chain links TRBV19 to TRBJ2-2, with D possibly called TRBD1 or TRBD2 (5 bases each). The germline gives CDR1 LNHDA, CDR2 SQIVND (reference sequence). V was trimmed by 7 bases and J by 8 bases, leaving 20 bases between them. This CDR3 region has 15 residues. The DNA for the CDR3 is TGTGCCAGTACCCCGAGGGACGGAGCCGGGGGGGAGCTGTTTTTT. This codes for CASTPRDGAGGELFF.